One and the same sample provided the 22 T cell receptor beta chains below, sequenced in a study of T-cell reconstitution after alpha-beta-depleted transplantation in children. Preparation of the TCRbeta library involved a method that used unique molecular identifiers. TCRdb itself ran the PCR reads through MiXCR, one entry per CDR3 protein. The sample has roughly 120,000 distinct CDR3 sequences, under 13% seen once. The sample in question was PBMCs from the stem cell graft donor, obtained from the stem cell graft. These receptors originate from a human donor who donated a stem cell graft to a child with acute lymphoblastic leukemia.

This clonotype occurred many times. The CDR3 is CASSQGGLGLAGGAQYF. CDR3 nucleotide sequence: TGCGCCAGCAGCCAAGGGGGCCTGGGACTAGCGGGAGGGGCGCAGTATTTT. The V call is TRBV4-3, the J call TRBJ2-3; 16 nucleotides match TRBD2. The CDR3 is 17 amino acids. CDR1 and CDR2 (germline): LGHNA, YSLEER. Losses at the gene ends were 1 base for V and 10 bases for J; bases not matched to a gene: 8.

In this sample, this clonotype turned up many times. The gene calls are TRBV11-2 and TRBJ2-7; 9 positions agree with TRBD1. Trimming cost V 5 bases and J 2 bases; bases outside gene matches: 7. The germline V gene encodes CDR1 SGHAT and CDR2 FQNNGV. This CDR3 spans 15 amino acids. CDR3 DNA: TGTGCCAGCAGCCACGGGACAGGGAACCCCTACGAGCAGTACTTC. This codes for CASSHGTGNPYEQYF.

This clonotype was observed many times. The chain employs TRBV18 and TRBJ1-5; D gene ambiguous. In germline, CDR1 is KGHSH, CDR2 LQKENI. V gave up 4 bases and J gave up 5 bases, with 9 bases separating them. There are 13 residues in the CDR3. CDR3 nucleotides: TGTGCCAGCTCACTTCAAGAAGATCAGCCCCAGCATTTT. Its protein is CASSLQEDQPQHF. The variable domain in full, with the rest retrieved from reference TRBV18 and TRBJ1-5, is NAGVMQNPRHLVRRRGQEARLRCSPMKGHSHVYWYRQLPEEGLKFMVYLQKENIIDESGMPKERFSAEFPKEGPSILRIQQVVRGDSAAYFCASSLQEDQPQHFGDGTRLSIL.

This clonotype was recorded at least ten times. The chain joins TRBV7-2 to TRBJ2-5; TRBD1 agrees at 7 bases. Trimming took 4 bases from V and 3 from J; bases not matched to a gene: 5. The CDR3 is 14 amino acids. Germline CDR1 and CDR2: SGHTA and FQGNSA. The CDR3 nucleotides are TGTGCCAGCAGCTCTGCCGGGACAGAAGAGACCCAGTACTTC. It codes for CASSSAGTEETQYF. Using reference TRBV7-2 and TRBJ2-5 for the parts outside the CDR3, the full variable domain is GAGVSQSPSNKVTEKGKDVELRCDPISGHTALYWYRQSLGQGLEFLIYFQGNSAPDKSGLPSDRFSAERTGGSVSTLTIQRTQQEDSAVYLCASSSAGTEETQYFGPGTRLLVL.

At least ten counts were recorded for this clonotype. V is TRBV7-9 and J is TRBJ1-6; D unresolved. Trimming removed 2 bases from V and 11 bases from J, with 16 bases in between. Germline V gene lookup returns CDR1 SEHNR and CDR2 FQNEAQ (reference sequence). The CDR3 is 15 amino acids. The CDR3 here is CASSLISGPGAPLHF. CDR3 nucleotides: TGTGCCAGCAGCTTAATATCTGGACCCGGGGCACCCCTCCACTTT. The variable domain in full, with the rest retrieved from reference TRBV7-9 and TRBJ1-6, is DTGVSQNPRHKITKRGQNVTFRCDPISEHNRLYWYRQTLGQGPEFLTYFQNEAQLEKSRLLSDRFSAERPKGSFSTLEIQRTEQGDSAMYLCASSLISGPGAPLHFGNGTRLTVT.

This clonotype has just a few counts. A much bigger clone sits one base away, suggesting this may be a read error. The chain uses TRBV3-1 and TRBJ2-4; D may be TRBD1 (5 bases). V was shortened by 6 bases and J by 12 bases, with 15 bases between the two germline ends. The CDR3 contains 12 residues. CDR1 and CDR2 from the germline V gene are LGHDT and YNNKEL (reference sequence). CDR3 sequence reads: CASSSGPGSQYF. The CDR3, as DNA: TGTGCCAGCAGTTCAGGGCCGGGCAGTCAGTACTTC.

The genes are TRBV5-1 and TRBJ2-5, with a tentative D call TRBD1 (5 bases). Germline assignment: CDR1 SGHRS and CDR2 YFSETQ. The CDR3 is made up of 13 amino acids. V gave up 2 bases and J gave up 1 base, with 6 bases separating them. The CDR3 nucleotides read TGCGCCAGCAGCTTCAGGGCCCAAGAGACCCAGTACTTC. It translates to CASSFRAQETQYF.

The table lists this clonotype with many counts. The CDR3 region has the DNA TGTGCCAGCAGTTTAGGGGCAGGGCCCTATGAAAAACTGTTTTTT. Its protein is CASSLGAGPYEKLFF. The chain links TRBV12-3 or TRBV12-4 to TRBJ1-4; the D gene is possibly TRBD1 (5 bases). The ends were cut back, 1 base at V and 6 bases at J, with 12 bases in the middle. CDR3 size: 15 residues.

This clonotype was seen at least ten times. The CDR3 sequence is CSVDYSSGNTIYF. The CDR3 region has the DNA TGCAGCGTTGACTACAGCTCTGGAAACACCATATATTTT. This chain links TRBV29-1 with TRBJ1-3; D not certain. The CDR3 contains 13 residues. The germline CDR1 and CDR2 sequences are SQVTM and ANQGSEA. The V end lost 3 bases, the J end lost 0 bases, and 6 bases lay between the germline ends.

This clonotype appeared many times. This chain links TRBV24-1 with TRBJ2-7, with 7 bases that match TRBD1. Unmatched junction bases numbered 5, after V lost 2 bases and J lost 2 bases. There are 15 residues in the CDR3. From germline, CDR1 is KGHDR and CDR2 SFDVKD. The CDR3 region is CATSDSGTATYEQYF. For the CDR3, the DNA is TGTGCCACCAGTGATTCAGGGACAGCGACCTACGAGCAGTACTTC.

This clonotype was seen ten or more times. The chain links TRBV7-3 to TRBJ2-1; 9 positions match TRBD2. CDR3 length equals 15 residues. Unmatched junction bases numbered 8, after V lost 4 bases and J lost 7 bases. The germline gives CDR1 SGHTA, CDR2 FQGTGA. The DNA for the CDR3 is TGTGCCAGCAGCTCTCGGACTAGCGACGGGAATGAGCAGTTCTTC. It specifies CASSSRTSDGNEQFF.

Ten or more counts support this clonotype. The chain uses TRBV6-5 and TRBJ2-1; D gene uncertain. Trimming took 8 bases from V and 5 from J, leaving 7 bases between them. Per germline, CDR1 MNHEY and CDR2 SVGAGI. The CDR3 runs to 11 residues. The CDR3 protein is CASQGNNEQFF. Written as DNA, the CDR3 is TGTGCCAGCCAAGGGAACAATGAGCAGTTCTTC.

This clonotype was detected many times. This chain connects TRBV24-1 to TRBJ2-1; 9 bases match TRBD2. The J segment lost 4 bases and the V segment lost 0 bases, leaving 6 bases of the junction unmatched. This CDR3 contains 17 residues. Germline lookup yields CDR1 KGHDR and CDR2 SFDVKD. CDR3 in DNA: TGTGCCACCAGTGATTTGAAGACTAGCGGTACTTACAATGAGCAGTTCTTC. This encodes CATSDLKTSGTYNEQFF.

This clonotype was observed many times. The gene calls are TRBV12-3 or TRBV12-4 and TRBJ1-2, with 10 bases fitting TRBD1. This CDR3 region has 14 residues. V lost 6 bases to trimming and J lost 3 bases; unmatched junction nucleotides: 4. DNA of the CDR3: TGTGCCAGCAGCACCGGGACAGGGGACTATGGCTACACCTTC. Protein product: CASSTGTGDYGYTF.

The count of this clonotype is one. This sequence joins TRBV5-4 and TRBJ2-5; 7 nucleotides agree with TRBD1. The length of the CDR3 is 14 residues. Germline V gene data show CDR1 as SGHNT and CDR2 as YYREEE (reference sequence). J was trimmed by 3 bases and V by 3 bases; bases with no gene match: 5. CDR3 residues: CASSSTGVEETQYF. CDR3 DNA sequence: TGTGCCAGCAGCTCTACAGGGGTGGAAGAGACCCAGTACTTC.

This clonotype has at least ten counts. The chain employs TRBV18 and TRBJ2-5; 7 bases agree with TRBD2. The CDR3 contains 14 residues. V lost 2 bases and J lost 2; bases outside the gene matches: 2. Germline-derived CDR1 and CDR2 are KGHSH and LQKENI. The chain's CDR3 is CASSPAGLQETQYF. DNA of the CDR3: TGTGCCAGCTCACCAGCGGGACTACAAGAGACCCAGTACTTC. The full variable domain, its missing parts supplied by reference TRBV18 and TRBJ2-5, is NAGVMQNPRHLVRRRGQEARLRCSPMKGHSHVYWYRQLPEEGLKFMVYLQKENIIDESGMPKERFSAEFPKEGPSILRIQQVVRGDSAAYFCASSPAGLQETQYFGPGTRLLVL.

This clonotype was counted between two and nine times. V usage is TRBV19 and J usage is TRBJ2-3, with 8 bases lining up with TRBD1. The V gene's germline CDR1 is LNHDA and CDR2 SQIVND (reference sequence). The CDR3 consists of 15 residues. V shed 10 bases and J 1 base; nucleotides not matched to a gene: 10. CDR3 loop: CATTAGGFGTDTQYF. Written as DNA, the CDR3 is TGTGCCACTACTGCAGGGGGCTTTGGCACAGATACGCAGTATTTT.

This clonotype has a count of ten or more. V usage is TRBV4-3 and J usage is TRBJ2-3; perhaps TRBD2 as D (5 bases). The germline CDR1 and CDR2 sequences are LGHNA and YSLEER. This CDR3 is 14 amino acids long. The germline V and J ends were trimmed by 4 bases and 6 bases, with 14 bases remaining between them. The CDR3 region has the DNA TGCGCCAGCAGCCTCAACGAGGTAGCGGATACGCAGTATTTT. Translation gives CASSLNEVADTQYF.

V is TRBV9 and J is TRBJ2-1, with 11 bases matching TRBD2. Germline V lookup: CDR1 SGDLS, CDR2 YYNGEE. V was pared by 4 bases and J by 7 bases, with 7 bases of the junction left unmatched. The CDR3 contains 15 residues. The CDR3 coding sequence is TGTGCCAGCAGCCCTCTAGCGGGAGGCGGTAATGAGCAGTTCTTC. Its protein product is CASSPLAGGGNEQFF. The whole variable domain, remainder taken from reference TRBV9 and TRBJ2-1, is DSGVTQTPKHLITATGQRVTLRCSPRSGDLSVYWYQQSLDQGLQFLIQYYNGEERAKGNILERFSAQQFPDLHSELNLSSLELGDSALYFCASSPLAGGGNEQFFGPGTRLTVL.

This clonotype was observed at least ten times. The genes are TRBV6-5 and TRBJ1-1, with a weak D call TRBD1 (6 bases). The CDR3 extends over 15 amino acids. Per the germline V gene, CDR1 is MNHEY and CDR2 is SVGAGI. V lost 2 bases and J 3 bases, leaving 13 bases between the germline ends. This CDR3 reads CASSYSGGQDTEAFF. The CDR3, as DNA: TGTGCCAGCAGTTACAGCGGGGGGCAGGACACTGAAGCTTTCTTT.

About this clonotype itself: This clone may be a read error of a much larger clone one base away. The rearrangement links TRBV12-3 or TRBV12-4 to TRBJ1-3; no clear D. This CDR3 is built from 13 residues. The V gene lost 5 bases and the J gene lost 5 bases, with 10 bases spanning the gap. The CDR3 protein is CASSLAGRNTIYF. CDR3 sequence (DNA): TGTGCCAGCAGTCTGGCTGGTAGAAACACCATATATTTT.

This clonotype was detected many times. The CDR3 nucleotides are TGTGCCACCAGCAGAGATCTTAAAGGAAATCAGCCCCAGCATTTT. Protein: CATSRDLKGNQPQHF. The J gene is TRBJ1-5, the V gene TRBV15; D ambiguous. Trimming removed 0 bases at V and 4 bases at J, with 10 bases between. The CDR3 has 15 amino acids. The germline CDR1 and CDR2 sequences are LNHNV and YYDKDF (reference sequence).